The 3 T cell receptor beta chains reported below all come from one sample, sequenced in a study of blood T cell repertoires in COVID-19. Measured with immunoSEQ multiplex PCR; TCRdb has only the in-frame clones, and not every one. This table has fewer than 200,000 clones, roughly 77% appearing once. Sequenced material: peripheral blood. These receptors were obtained from a man between 65 and 85 years old with active or convalescent COVID-19.

The rearrangement uses TRBV25-1 and TRBJ1-2; 7 bases map to TRBD1. The CDR3 extends over 13 amino acids. Germline assignment: CDR1 MGHDK and CDR2 SYGVNS. The J segment lost 4 bases and the V segment lost 4 bases, leaving 3 bases of the junction unmatched. As DNA, the CDR3 is TGTGCCAGCAGTGCTGACAGGGCCTATGGCTACACCTTC. As protein: CASSADRAYGYTF.

Notes on this clone: At one boundary the junction diverges from the germline segment, which might be a read error. This chain connects TRBV7-7 to TRBJ2-2; 7 nucleotides line up with TRBD2. The CDR3 length is 16 residues. Germline V gene data show CDR1 as SSHAT and CDR2 as FNYEAQ (reference sequence). DNA of the CDR3: TGTGCTAGCAGCCCACTAGCGTACTCGAACACCGGGGAGCTGTTTTTT. Its translation: CASSPLAYSNTGELFF.

The chain has TRBV5-4 and TRBJ2-2, with D tentatively TRBD1 (5 bases). Per the germline V gene, CDR1 is SGHNT and CDR2 is YYREEE (reference sequence). The CDR3 runs 15 residues. V shed 0 bases and J shed 0 bases, with 6 bases lying between them. CDR3 region: CASSLEGPNTGELFF. The CDR3 coding sequence is TGTGCCAGCAGCTTGGAGGGGCCGAACACCGGGGAGCTGTTTTTT.